This TCR beta chain is drawn from a study of beta chain features in type 1 diabetes. Whole-study context: Investigators examined roughly 99,000,000 sorted cells across all samples.

The table lists this clone with a count of one. As yet, its antigen is unknown. Overall study results and limits: All four CD4+ subsets of Type 1 diabetes patients contained TCRB CDR3s that were moderately but significantly shorter. A potential PCR bias toward shorter templates would be equal in patient and control samples.

Investigators reverse transcribed all isolated RNA, so they sequenced expressed TCRB transcripts. Several million reads were obtained on average from naive, central memory and regulatory T cell samples. Data came from immunoSEQ multiplex PCR; TCRdb stores just in-frame clones and leaves some out. The sample consists of about 240,000 clones, around 14% of them appearing once. Averaging around 110 mL, one heparinised blood draw came from each individual donor. This sequence was found in a man aged 25-45 years with type 1 diabetes. The specimen sequenced was naive CD4+ T cells from blood.

The CDR3: CASSPRGGTQYF. In DNA form, the CDR3 reads TGCGCCAGCAGCCCTCGGGGGGGTACGCAGTATTTT. The chain combines TRBV5-1 with TRBJ2-3, with 8 bases fitting TRBD2. After removal of 4 bases from V and 8 bases from J, the junction contained 3 bases not matched to a gene. CDR3 length equals 12 residues. CDR1 SGHRS and CDR2 YFSETQ come from the germline V gene.